These 28 T cell receptor beta chains came from one sample sequenced in a study of blood T cells in healthy people across ages. A second PCR, run for roughly 7 to 11 cycles, used a sample-barcoded 5' primer plus a J-beta primer mix. TCRdb reprocessed the 5' RACE reads with MiXCR, giving one entry per CDR3 protein. Here the sample spans fewer than 2,000,000 distinct CDR3 sequences, 30% to 35% being singletons. Sequenced: blood. All receptors come from a woman under 40 in good health.

For this clonotype: One end of the junction fails to match germline, which may point to a read error. The chain carries TRBV7-9 and TRBJ2-1, with D tentatively TRBD1 (5 bases). The germline V gene encodes CDR1 SEHNR and CDR2 FQNEAQ (reference sequence). This CDR3 spans 17 amino acids. CDR3 region: CAGSRRQTVSSYNEQFF. CDR3 nucleotide sequence: TGTGCCGGCAGCCGACGACAGACGGTTAGCTCCTACAATGAGCAGTTCTTC.

The rearrangement joins TRBV27 to TRBJ2-1, with 11 positions matching TRBD2. The CDR3 sequence is 16 residues long. Germline loops: CDR1 MNHEY, CDR2 SMNVEV (reference sequence). J gave up 8 bases and V 5 bases, and 11 bases lay outside the gene matches. The CDR3, as DNA: TGTGCCAGCAGTGCTACCCTAGCGGGAGGAATTGATGAGCAGTTCTTC. This sequence encodes CASSATLAGGIDEQFF.

This rearrangement joins TRBV24-1 to TRBJ2-7; TRBD2 aligns across 8 bases. This CDR3 has 15 amino acids. The V and J ends lost 3 bases and 5 bases, in that order; junction bases with no gene match: 8. Germline loops: CDR1 KGHDR, CDR2 SFDVKD. CDR3 in amino acids: CATSDLRSGSDEQYF. As DNA, the CDR3 is TGTGCCACCAGTGATCTCCGCAGCGGGAGCGACGAGCAGTACTTC.

CDR3 DNA: TGTGCCACCAGCAGATCAACCCTCCCAGGGTCAAACTATGGCTACACCTTC. It codes for CATSRSTLPGSNYGYTF. The genes are TRBV15 and TRBJ1-2, with D perhaps matching TRBD1 (5 bases). The V and J ends lost 2 bases and 2 bases respectively, with 18 bases between them. Germline V lookup: CDR1 LNHNV, CDR2 YYDKDF (reference sequence). This CDR3 has 17 residues. Full variable domain (missing parts from reference TRBV15 and TRBJ1-2): DAMVIQNPRYQVTQFGKPVTLSCSQTLNHNVMYWYQQKSSQAPKLLFHYYDKDFNNEADTPDNFQSRRPNTSFCFLDIRSPGLGDTAMYLCATSRSTLPGSNYGYTFGSGTRLTVV.

This clonotype was detected a few times. This chain uses TRBV6-5 with TRBJ2-1, with D perhaps matching TRBD2 (5 bases). In germline, CDR1 is MNHEY, CDR2 SVGAGI. The CDR3 has 16 amino acids. V dropped 2 bases and J dropped 0 bases, with 11 bases sitting between them. The CDR3 DNA sequence: TGTGCCAGCAGTTACCCCGAGGAGGCCTCCTACAATGAGCAGTTCTTC. Amino acids: CASSYPEEASYNEQFF.

The chain uses TRBV6-5 and TRBJ2-1, with 14 nucleotides matching TRBD2. CDR1 and CDR2 from the germline V gene are MNHEY and SVGAGI. The CDR3 length is 13 residues. J was trimmed by 13 bases and V by 5 bases; bases with no gene match: 4. The CDR3 DNA follows: TGTGCCAGCAGTCCCGGACTAGCGGGGGGACAGTTCTTC. Its protein product is CASSPGLAGGQFF.

J is TRBJ1-1 and V is TRBV28; 7 nucleotides line up with TRBD1. J gave up 10 bases and V 6 bases, and 2 bases lay outside the gene matches. The CDR3 is made up of 10 amino acids. The V gene's germline CDR1 is MDHEN and CDR2 SYDVKM. The CDR3 nucleotides read TGTGCCAGCAGACAGGGGAGAGCTTTCTTT. Its protein product is CASRQGRAFF.

The chain uses TRBV7-2 and TRBJ1-5, with 9 bases matching TRBD1. The junction had 8 bases not matched to a gene; V was cut back by 4 bases and J by 7 bases. Germline V gene data show CDR1 as SGHTA and CDR2 as FQGNSA. The CDR3 is made up of 15 amino acids. The CDR3, as DNA: TGTGCCAGCAGCTACCGCTCGGGGACAGGGCAGCCCCAGCATTTT. This encodes CASSYRSGTGQPQHF.

The rearrangement joins TRBV5-1 to TRBJ2-6; TRBD1 matches 8 bases. Germline V lookup: CDR1 SGHRS, CDR2 YFSETQ. The CDR3 covers 16 residues. The J segment lost 3 bases and the V segment lost 4 bases, leaving 6 bases of the junction unmatched. CDR3 in DNA: TGCGCCAGCAGCAAGGACAGGGATGGTGGGGCCAACGTCCTGACTTTC. Translation: CASSKDRDGGANVLTF.

This clonotype was counted between two and nine times. The V and J genes are TRBV7-9 and TRBJ2-3; TRBD1 agrees at 11 bases. Germline values: CDR1 SEHNR, CDR2 FQNEAQ (reference sequence). CDR3 length: 17 residues. V lost 5 bases and J lost 2; bases outside the gene matches: 9. The CDR3 is CASSPSGQGVYTDTQYF. CDR3 nucleotide sequence: TGTGCCAGCAGCCCCTCGGGACAGGGGGTATACACAGATACGCAGTATTTT.

This clonotype was counted a few times. The chain has TRBV5-5 and TRBJ2-1; D is possibly TRBD1 (5 bases). Germline CDR1 SGHKS, CDR2 YYEKEE (reference sequence). This CDR3 is built from 15 residues. Between the trimmed V and J ends, which lost 4 bases and 4 bases, there was a span of 15 bases. The chain's CDR3 is CASSQGPDSYNEQFF. In nucleotides, the CDR3 is TGTGCCAGCAGCCAAGGGCCCGACAGTTACAATGAGCAGTTCTTC.

This chain's CDR3 is CASSVYRDSTYEQYF. The CDR3 DNA reads TGTGCCAGCAGCGTATACCGGGACAGTACCTACGAGCAGTACTTC. The chain carries TRBV9 and TRBJ2-7; 7 bases fit TRBD1. J gave up 2 bases and V 1 base, and 6 bases lay outside the gene matches. CDR1 is SGDLS and CDR2 is YYNGEE in the germline V gene. CDR3 size: 15 residues.

In its sample, this clonotype was seen a few times. V usage is TRBV4-1 and J usage is TRBJ1-1, with D unresolved. This CDR3 is 16 amino acids long. V was cut by 4 bases and J by 1 base, with 16 bases left in between. In germline, CDR1 is MGHRA, CDR2 YSYEKL. The CDR3 nucleotides read TGCGCCAGCAGCCGCCGATTGGTAGGGCAGAACACTGAAGCTTTCTTT. Amino acids: CASSRRLVGQNTEAFF.

As for this clonotype: Just one base apart from a much larger clone, this may be a read error. The chain is built from TRBV20-1 and TRBJ2-7; 10 bases align to TRBD1. Germline CDR1 reads DFQATT; CDR2 reads SNEGSKA (reference sequence). The CDR3 consists of 15 residues. CDR3 DNA: TGCAGTACTAGCATGACAGGGGGCAACTCCTACGAGCAGTACTTC. It translates to CSTSMTGGNSYEQYF.

The rearrangement uses TRBV7-2 and TRBJ2-3; D perhaps matches TRBD1 (6 bases). The CDR3 has 14 amino acids. CDR1 is SGHTA, CDR2 FQGNSA, per germline. V gave up 6 bases and J gave up 2 bases, with 12 bases separating them. CDR3 loop: CASRLQGHTDTQYF. CDR3 DNA sequence: TGTGCCAGCAGATTACAGGGTCACACAGATACGCAGTATTTT.

This clonotype came up a few times. CDR3 residues: CAWRSLVRSSYNEQFF. The CDR3 nucleotides are TGTGCCTGGAGGAGTCTAGTCCGGAGCTCCTACAATGAGCAGTTCTTC. The chain carries TRBV30 and TRBJ2-1; D is uncertain. This CDR3 is built from 16 residues. V was shortened by 3 bases and J by 0 bases, with 15 bases between the two germline ends. Germline V gene data show CDR1 as GTSNPN and CDR2 as SVGIG (reference sequence). The entire variable domain, with the rest obtained from reference TRBV30 and TRBJ2-1, is as follows: SQTIHQWPATLVQPVGSPLSLECTVEGTSNPNLYWYRQAAGRGLQLLFYSVGIGQISSEVPQNLSASRPQDRQFILSSKKLLLSDSGFYLCAWRSLVRSSYNEQFFGPGTRLTVL.

This clonotype has only a few counts. The chain recombines TRBV27 with TRBJ2-7; a weak D match, TRBD1 (6 bases). CDR1 is MNHEY, CDR2 SMNVEV, per germline (reference sequence). The CDR3 is 15 amino acids. The V gene lost 6 bases and the J gene lost 1 base, with 16 bases spanning the gap. CDR3 nucleotide sequence: TGTGCCAGCAGCTTAAAAGCAGGGGATTCCTACGAGCAGTACTTC. Translating gives CASSLKAGDSYEQYF.

This clonotype was detected a few times. The gene calls are TRBV30 and TRBJ2-7, with D possibly TRBD1 on 6 matching bases. Trimming shortened V by 0 bases and J by 5 bases, and 20 bases separated the two germline ends. In germline, CDR1 is GTSNPN, CDR2 SVGIG (reference sequence). This CDR3 contains 16 residues. The CDR3 DNA sequence: TGTGCCTGGAGTGTCGTAACAGGGTTTTCAGGCCACGAGCAGTACTTC. This gives the protein CAWSVVTGFSGHEQYF. The full variable domain, completed using reference TRBV30 and TRBJ2-7, is SQTIHQWPATLVQPVGSPLSLECTVEGTSNPNLYWYRQAAGRGLQLLFYSVGIGQISSEVPQNLSASRPQDRQFILSSKKLLLSDSGFYLCAWSVVTGFSGHEQYFGPGTRLTVT.

This clonotype showed up just a few times. The chain is built from TRBV6-1 and TRBJ2-2, with D possibly TRBD2 on 5 matching bases. This CDR3 has 17 amino acids. V lost 5 bases, J lost 4 bases, and 20 bases lay in between. Germline values: CDR1 MNHNS, CDR2 SASEGT. This CDR3 is CASSPWTVQITTGELFF. CDR3 sequence (DNA): TGTGCCAGCAGTCCTTGGACTGTCCAGATTACCACCGGGGAGCTGTTTTTT.

This clonotype was recorded a few times. The V gene is TRBV5-5, the J gene TRBJ2-3, with D possibly matching TRBD2 (5 bases). The CDR3 consists of 15 residues. V was pared by 5 bases and J by 0 bases, with 13 bases between. Looked up from germline, CDR1 is SGHKS and CDR2 is YYEKEE (reference sequence). The CDR3 region has the DNA TGTGCCAGCAGTTCCGGGATATCTAGCACAGATACGCAGTATTTT. It encodes CASSSGISSTDTQYF.

The V and J genes are TRBV6-6 and TRBJ2-1; 8 bases are shared with TRBD2. The germline V gene encodes CDR1 MNHNY and CDR2 SVGAGI (reference sequence). V lost 0 bases and J lost 7; bases outside the gene matches: 8. CDR3 length: 16 residues. CDR3 residues: CASSYSRVAGSNEQFF. The DNA for the CDR3 is TGTGCCAGCAGTTACTCGAGGGTAGCGGGAAGTAATGAGCAGTTCTTC.

This clonotype has a count of ten or more. V gene TRBV7-2 combines with J gene TRBJ2-7; TRBD1 might be the D (8 bases). Germline lookup yields CDR1 SGHTA and CDR2 FQGNSA. V gave up 5 bases and J gave up 2 bases, with 13 bases separating them. This CDR3 spans 14 amino acids. This chain's CDR3 is CASSGTGLAYEQYF. In DNA, the CDR3 is TGTGCCAGCAGCGGGACAGGACTAGCCTACGAGCAGTACTTC.

The sample holds many counts of this clonotype. The chain is built from TRBV5-1 and TRBJ2-7, with D hard to call. Per germline, CDR1 SGHRS and CDR2 YFSETQ. The germline V and J ends were trimmed by 4 bases and 3 bases, with 11 bases remaining between them. The CDR3 length is 13 residues. CDR3 DNA sequence: TGCGCCAGCAGCCCTTCGTTAGTCTACGAGCAGTACTTC. Translating it yields CASSPSLVYEQYF.

A word on this clonotype: The junction departs from germline at one end; a sequencing error may be responsible. The gene calls are TRBV9 and TRBJ2-1; 12 bases match TRBD2. Germline V gives CDR1 SGDLS, CDR2 YYNGEE. This CDR3 contains 17 residues. The chain's CDR3 is CVSSARASGRGDNEQFF. CDR3 DNA sequence: TGTGTCAGCAGCGCGCGGGCTAGCGGGAGGGGGGACAATGAGCAGTTCTTC.

This clonotype was seen only a few times. Here the CDR3 reads CASSPYSGRGVNEQFF. DNA of the CDR3: TGTGCCAGCAGCCCATACTCCGGGAGAGGGGTCAATGAGCAGTTCTTC. This rearrangement joins TRBV27 to TRBJ2-1; perhaps TRBD2 as D (6 bases). V lost 6 bases and J 6 bases, leaving 21 bases between the germline ends. The germline gives CDR1 MNHEY, CDR2 SMNVEV (reference sequence). The CDR3 totals 16 residues.

This rearrangement joins TRBV5-1 to TRBJ2-3, with D possibly matching TRBD2 (6 bases). Germline CDR1 SGHRS, CDR2 YFSETQ. The V end lost 4 bases, the J end lost 0 bases, and 15 bases lay between the germline ends. The CDR3 sequence is 16 residues long. The CDR3 nucleotides are TGCGCCAGCAGCCCAACCCCCGGGACTAGCACAGATACGCAGTATTTT. As protein: CASSPTPGTSTDTQYF.

The chain has TRBV7-9 and TRBJ2-4; tentatively, D is TRBD2 (6 bases). The DNA end favors TRBJ2-7, so the J call may be wrong. Germline CDR1 and CDR2: SEHNR and FQNEAQ (reference sequence). The CDR3 sequence is 14 residues long. The CDR3 region is CASSLSGFGYEQYF. The CDR3 coding sequence is TGTGCCAGCAGCCTTAGCGGATTCGGTTACGAGCAGTACTTC.

The rearrangement joins TRBV20-1 to TRBJ1-1; no definite D call. The CDR3 is 13 residues long. Per germline, CDR1 DFQATT and CDR2 SNEGSKA (reference sequence). The CDR3 DNA follows: TGCAGGAGTGAGGGTATGGTCAGCACTGAAGCTTTCTTT. Translated, it gives CRSEGMVSTEAFF.